These 18 T cell receptor beta chains were all obtained from the same sample, sequenced in a study of blood T cell repertoires in COVID-19. Clones were read by immunoSEQ multiplex PCR, and TCRdb kept only the in-frame ones, dropping some. Here the sample spans more than 85,000 clones, around 68% being singletons. Sample: peripheral blood. These receptors all come from a woman aged 60-70 years with acute or convalescent COVID-19.

The V and J genes are TRBV28 and TRBJ2-1; 9 bases are shared with TRBD1. Germline loops: CDR1 MDHEN, CDR2 SYDVKM. This CDR3 region has 14 residues. Germline trimming cut 7 bases from V and 7 bases from J; bases unmatched to any gene: 8. The CDR3 here is CASKLGTGLNEQFF. CDR3 nucleotides: TGTGCCAGCAAACTTGGGACAGGGTTGAATGAGCAGTTCTTC.

CDR3 bases: TGTGCCAGCAGAACCGGTACTAACTATGGCTACACCTTC. This translates into CASRTGTNYGYTF. V usage is TRBV7-9 and J usage is TRBJ1-2, with no clear D. Germline V gene lookup returns CDR1 SEHNR and CDR2 FQNEAQ (reference sequence). CDR3 length equals 13 residues. Trimming pared 6 bases from V and 0 bases from J, leaving 8 bases between.

This clone was counted between two and nine times. The chain couples TRBV29-1 to TRBJ1-2; TRBD1 agrees at 8 bases. Trimming removed 4 bases from V and 8 bases from J; junction bases left unmatched: 12. The CDR3 runs 14 residues. The germline V gene encodes CDR1 SQVTM and CDR2 ANQGSEA. In DNA form, the CDR3 reads TGCAGCGTTGTGGGCAGGGGGCTAATGGAGGGCTACACCTTC. It yields the protein CSVVGRGLMEGYTF.

V is TRBV18 and J is TRBJ2-3, with 9 positions matching TRBD1. The CDR3 covers 15 residues. V was clipped by 6 bases and J by 4 bases; unmatched bases: 8. Germline loops: CDR1 KGHSH, CDR2 LQKENI. The CDR3 coding sequence is TGTGCCAGCTCTCAACCGGGACAGGGAGCAGATACGCAGTATTTT. Its translation is CASSQPGQGADTQYF.

This chain uses TRBV19 with TRBJ1-2; possibly TRBD1 for D (6 bases). With 4 bases removed from V and 0 bases from J, the gap between germline ends came to 12 bases. The CDR3 has 15 amino acids. The V gene's germline CDR1 is LNHDA and CDR2 SQIVND (reference sequence). The CDR3 loop is CASSNRQVPNYGYTF. The CDR3 DNA reads as TGTGCCAGTAGTAATAGACAGGTTCCTAACTATGGCTACACCTTC.

This clone was observed a few times. This CDR3 reads CASSLTGRGLRETQYF. Here the CDR3 DNA reads TGTGCCAGCAGCTTAACGGGGCGGGGGTTGAGAGAGACCCAGTACTTC. The chain joins TRBV7-3 to TRBJ2-5; 7 bases are shared with TRBD2. The V and J ends lost 0 bases and 4 bases, in that order; junction bases with no gene match: 8. Germline values: CDR1 SGHTA, CDR2 FQGTGA. This CDR3 has 16 residues. The full variable domain, its missing parts supplied by reference TRBV7-3 and TRBJ2-5, is GAGVSQTPSNKVTEKGKYVELRCDPISGHTALYWYRQSLGQGPEFLIYFQGTGAADDSGLPNDRFFAVRPEGSVSTLKIQRTERGDSAVYLCASSLTGRGLRETQYFGPGTRLLVL.

V and J are TRBV2 and TRBJ1-2, with D unclear. The V gene's germline CDR1 is SNHLY and CDR2 FYNNEI. Between the trimmed V and J ends, which lost 4 bases and 4 bases, there was a span of 10 bases. There are 13 residues in the CDR3. In DNA form, the CDR3 reads TGTGCCAGCAGTGGGAGGGAGTCCTATGGCTACACCTTC. It specifies CASSGRESYGYTF.

In this sample, this clone turned up a few times. V is TRBV5-1 and J is TRBJ2-1; D is perhaps TRBD2 (5 bases). The CDR3 covers 13 residues. V was clipped by 4 bases and J by 9 bases, with 14 bases between them. Germline V CDR1 and CDR2: SGHRS, YFSETQ. CDR3 residues: CASSPTLAPEQFF. In DNA form, the CDR3 reads TGCGCCAGCAGCCCTACTCTAGCCCCTGAGCAGTTCTTC.

The J gene is TRBJ1-5, the V gene TRBV3-1 (or the pseudogene TRBV3-2); D not resolved. There are 14 residues in the CDR3. CDR1 is LGHDT, CDR2 YNNKEL, per germline (reference sequence). V was clipped by 4 bases and J by 4 bases, with 11 bases between them. CDR3 region: CASSLDTSNQPQHF. CDR3 nucleotide sequence: TGTGCCAGCAGCCTCGACACCTCAAATCAGCCCCAGCATTTT.

The chain uses TRBV6-5 and TRBJ2-7, with 10 nucleotides matching TRBD1. The CDR3 covers 14 residues. The V gene's germline CDR1 is MNHEY and CDR2 SVGAGI. V dropped 6 bases and J dropped 1; count of bases not matched to a gene: 3. The CDR3 DNA reads as TGTGCCAGCAGCCGGACAGGGGGGTCCTACGAGCAGTACTTC. Translation: CASSRTGGSYEQYF.

The V gene is TRBV20-1, the J gene TRBJ2-1; the D is unclear. Germline lookup yields CDR1 DFQATT and CDR2 SNEGSKA (reference sequence). There are 11 residues in the CDR3. With 0 bases removed from V and 12 bases from J, the gap between germline ends came to 9 bases. CDR3 DNA sequence: TGCAGTGCTAGAGATAATCCTTGGCAGTTCTTC. Protein sequence: CSARDNPWQFF.

The chain carries TRBV4-1 and TRBJ2-5, with 12 bases lining up with TRBD2. Germline trimming cut 0 bases from V and 1 base from J; bases unmatched to any gene: 9. Germline CDR1 reads MGHRA; CDR2 reads YSYEKL. This CDR3 region has 19 residues. CDR3 residues: CASSQDSGASGGAQETQYF. In nucleotides, the CDR3 is TGCGCCAGCAGCCAAGATTCGGGGGCTAGCGGGGGGGCCCAAGAGACCCAGTACTTC.

The chain uses TRBV18 and TRBJ2-7; weak D call: TRBD1 (5 bases). V was clipped by 1 base and J by 1 base, with 5 bases between them. In germline, CDR1 is KGHSH, CDR2 LQKENI. The CDR3 is made up of 13 amino acids. CDR3 in amino acids: CASSPRQSYEQYF. For the CDR3, the DNA is TGTGCCAGCTCACCACGACAGTCCTACGAGCAGTACTTC.

This clone was seen once. This chain links TRBV28 with TRBJ1-2; 11 bases fit TRBD1. The CDR3 is 16 residues long. The V gene end was trimmed by 5 bases and the J gene end by 3 bases; junction bases not matched to a gene: 8. In germline, CDR1 is MDHEN, CDR2 SYDVKM. CDR3 region: CASSASGTGGDYGYTF. CDR3 bases: TGTGCCAGCAGTGCTTCTGGGACAGGGGGGGACTATGGCTACACCTTC.

The V gene is TRBV11-2, the J gene TRBJ1-5; 9 positions match TRBD1. The ends lost 4 bases at V and 8 bases at J; junction bases unmatched: 12. The CDR3 extends over 16 amino acids. The germline V gene encodes CDR1 SGHAT and CDR2 FQNNGV. The CDR3 DNA reads TGTGCCAGCAGCTCAGGGACAGGGAACGCGGGAGAGCCCCAGCATTTT. It codes for CASSSGTGNAGEPQHF.

CDR3 DNA sequence: TGTGCCAGCAGCCCGGGCCAGGGGAGCTATGGCTACACCTTC. It translates to CASSPGQGSYGYTF. The V gene is TRBV9, the J gene TRBJ1-2; D possibly corresponds to TRBD1 (6 bases). V lost 4 bases to trimming and J lost 4 bases, with 14 bases between them. CDR3 length equals 14 residues. Germline CDR1 SGDLS, CDR2 YYNGEE.

This chain links TRBV6-5 with TRBJ1-1; a weak D match, TRBD1 (5 bases). The CDR3 contains 15 residues. Trimming pared 5 bases from V and 1 base from J, leaving 14 bases between. CDR1 and CDR2 (germline): MNHEY, SVGAGI. The CDR3 DNA sequence: TGTGCCAGCAGTATAGGGGCAGACTCGAACACTGAAGCTTTCTTT. Its translation: CASSIGADSNTEAFF.

A single count supports this clone. The genes are TRBV7-9 and TRBJ1-2; D is unclear. Trimming shortened V by 1 base and J by 3 bases, and 6 bases separated the two germline ends. This CDR3 contains 13 residues. Germline V gene lookup returns CDR1 SEHNR and CDR2 FQNEAQ (reference sequence). CDR3 protein: CASSLGRDYGYTF. CDR3 nucleotide sequence: TGTGCCAGCAGCTTAGGTCGGGACTATGGCTACACCTTC.